This is a list of T cell receptor beta chains from one sample in a study of T cells after yellow fever vaccination. TCRdb used MiXCR to reprocess the 5' RACE reads, holding one entry per CDR3 protein. The sample lists about 320,000 distinct CDR3 sequences, 3.5% to 4.5% occurring once. The sequenced sample was PBMCs, obtained 15 days after the yellow fever booster vaccination. These receptors originate from a man between 18 and 35 years old who received the YFV17D yellow fever vaccine. CDR3s include the opening cysteine and the closing phenylalanine or tryptophan. The order of the fields is V gene, D gene, J gene, clone size, CDR3 DNA, CDR3 protein. The D gene is left open where the match is weak. Clone size is shown for a subset of rows, as once, few, many or a class of expanded clone.

>TRBV5-8|TRBD1|TRBJ1-4|few
TGTGCCAGCAGCGGAAGACAGACAGGGACTCGGGAAAAACTGTTTTTT
CASSGRQTGTREKLFF
>TRBV4-3|-|TRBJ2-2|few
TGCGCCAGCAGCCCTGAGAGACCAGGGGCTACGAACACCGGGGAGCTGTTTTTT
CASSPERPGATNTGELFF
>TRBV12-3/TRBV12-4|-|TRBJ2-5|many
TGTGCCAGCAATAGGCAGCGAGAAGAGACCCAGTACTTC
CASNRQREETQYF
>TRBV4-2|-|TRBJ1-5|-
TGTGCCAGCAGCCAGATGGACGGGACTCGGGAGCCCCAGCATTTT
CASSQMDGTREPQHF
>TRBV4-3|TRBD2|TRBJ2-3|few
TGCGCCAGCAGCCAGGGTAGAGCGGGGGGTAAAGATACGCAGTATTTT
CASSQGRAGGKDTQYF
>TRBV6-5|-|TRBJ2-1|many
TGTGCCAGCAGGGATCAGAGCTACAATGAGCAGTTCTTC
CASRDQSYNEQFF
>TRBV10-3|-|TRBJ1-1|few
TGTGCCATCAGTGCCCCGGGGACTGAAGCTTTCTTT
CAISAPGTEAFF
>TRBV11-2|TRBD2|TRBJ2-3|few
TGTGCCAGCAGCCTACTAGCGGCCCCGGGGGAAGATACGCAGTATTTT
CASSLLAAPGEDTQYF
>TRBV2|-|TRBJ2-7|-
TGTGCCAGCAGTGAGGTATCGAGTCCATTGTACTTC
CASSEVSSPLYF
>TRBV15|-|TRBJ2-5|many
TGTGCCACCAGCCCCCTAGAAGGGGACTCTTCGCAGACCCAGTACTTC
CATSPLEGDSSQTQYF
>TRBV5-1|-|TRBJ2-2|many
TGCGCCAGCAGCTTGGCTATCGGGGAGCTGTTTTTT
CASSLAIGELFF
>TRBV7-9|TRBD2|TRBJ2-2|-
TGTGCCAGCAGAACCAGCGGGGGGACCGGGGAGCTGTTTTTT
CASRTSGGTGELFF
>TRBV20-1|-|TRBJ1-6|-
TGCAGTGCTAGAGATACCGCTACCGCGGGTTCACCCCTCCACTTT
CSARDTATAGSPLHF
>TRBV27|-|TRBJ1-4|many
TGTGCCAGCAGCGCCCAAGATGAAAAACTGTTTTTT
CASSAQDEKLFF
>TRBV7-2|-|TRBJ1-1|many
TGTGCCAGCAGCTCGCAGGTGAACACTGAAGCTTTCTTT
CASSSQVNTEAFF
>TRBV6-2/TRBV6-3|-|TRBJ2-7|many
TGTGCCAGCAGTTACTCGCCGGTCTCCTACGAGCAGTACTTC
CASSYSPVSYEQYF
>TRBV7-2|-|TRBJ2-4|many
TGTGCCAGCAGCTTAACGGCGGACGCCAAAAACATTCAGTACTTC
CASSLTADAKNIQYF
>TRBV4-1|TRBD1|TRBJ2-4|many
TGCGCCAGCAGCCAAGAACCAACAGGGGACCCCAAAAACATTCAGTACTTC
CASSQEPTGDPKNIQYF
>TRBV21-1|-|TRBJ2-7|-
TGTGCCAGCAGCAAAAGTCTAGCGGGGACGTACGAGCAGTACTTC
CASSKSLAGTYEQYF
>TRBV5-1|TRBD2|TRBJ2-1|few
TGCGCCAGCAGCCATTCTTTCGGCGGGGGGGGCCCCCACAATGAGCAGTTCTTC
CASSHSFGGGGPHNEQFF
>TRBV7-2|TRBD1|TRBJ1-2|-
TGTGCCAGCAGACTCCGGACAGGGGGTGGCTATGGCTACACCTTC
CASRLRTGGGYGYTF
>TRBV5-6|-|TRBJ1-1|-
TGTGCCAGCAGCCCAGCCCCGGGGGCGCATATCACTGAAGCTTTCTTT
CASSPAPGAHITEAFF
>TRBV18|TRBD2|TRBJ2-7|-
TGTGCCAGCTCACCACCGGGCGGGGGGTCCTACGAGCAGTACTTC
CASSPPGGGSYEQYF
>TRBV7-9|TRBD1|TRBJ1-2|few
TGTGCCAGCAGCGCCGAAGGGACAGGGGCCTACTATGGCTACACCTTC
CASSAEGTGAYYGYTF
>TRBV5-8|-|TRBJ1-6|-
TGTGCCAGCAGCAAACAAAATACAGAAACTAGGTCACCCCTCCACTTT
CASSKQNTETRSPLHF
>TRBV7-2|-|TRBJ1-4|few
TGTGCCAGCAGCCCTCCGGGGACTAGAGAAAAACTGTTTTTT
CASSPPGTREKLFF
>TRBV7-2|TRBD2|TRBJ2-5|few
TGTGCCAGCGCCCCCGGACTAGCCCTTCGAGAGACCCAGTACTTC
CASAPGLALRETQYF
>TRBV24-1|-|TRBJ2-5|-
TGTGCCACCAGTGATGCCCCCGTGAGTATCCAGTACTTC
CATSDAPVSIQYF
>TRBV7-2|-|TRBJ1-6|few
TGTGCCAGCAATCTAGGCGGCCCACCCCTCCACTTT
CASNLGGPPLHF
>TRBV7-8|-|TRBJ2-1|many
TGTGCCAGCAGCACCCGGACATTGCGCAATGAGCAGTTCTTC
CASSTRTLRNEQFF
>TRBV7-9|TRBD1|TRBJ1-2|many
TGTGCCAGCAGCCCCTCAACAGGGGTCACCTATGGCTACACCTTC
CASSPSTGVTYGYTF
>TRBV12-3/TRBV12-4|TRBD1|TRBJ2-7|few
TGTGCCAGCAGTTCCCTGGGACAGGGATACGAGCAGTACTTC
CASSSLGQGYEQYF
>TRBV7-6|TRBD2|TRBJ2-5|many
TGTGCCAGCAGCTTAGTTGCTAGCGGGGAAGAGACCCAGTACTTC
CASSLVASGEETQYF
>TRBV7-9|TRBD2|TRBJ2-5|-
TGTGCCAGCAGCGAACCTAGCGGAGAGACCCAGTACTTC
CASSEPSGETQYF
>TRBV7-2|-|TRBJ2-1|few
TGTGCCAGCAGCACTAGCAGGAACAATGAGCAGTTCTTC
CASSTSRNNEQFF
>TRBV7-2|-|TRBJ1-4|-
TGTGCCAGCAGTAGACAGGTTAAGGATAATGAAAAACTGATTTTT
CASSRQVKDNEKLIF
>TRBV24-1|-|TRBJ2-2|few
TGTGCCACCAGTGACCATTCTGGGACCACCTGGCTAGGGGAGCTGTTTTTT
CATSDHSGTTWLGELFF
>TRBV4-3|-|TRBJ2-3|many
TGCGCCAGCAGCCAAGATAACTCGCCGGGGGATACGCAGTATTTT
CASSQDNSPGDTQYF
>TRBV20-1|TRBD2|TRBJ2-3|many
TGCAGTGCTAGAGGCCCCCCTGGCGGGGGGGCCCCAGATACGCAGTATTTT
CSARGPPGGGAPDTQYF
>TRBV20-1|-|TRBJ1-2|many
TGCAGTGTCCCCGGAGTGACTGGTCGCTATGGCTACACCTTC
CSVPGVTGRYGYTF
>TRBV20-1|TRBD2|TRBJ2-1|many
TGCAGTGCTAGAGGCGGGGGGGCAATTGAGCAGTTCTTC
CSARGGGAIEQFF
>TRBV7-8|-|TRBJ2-2|many
TGTGCCAGCAGCTTTCAGGGAGTGTCGGCCGGGGAGCTGTTTTTT
CASSFQGVSAGELFF
>TRBV6-5|TRBD2|TRBJ2-1|many
TGTGCCAGCAGTTACCACGAGCGGGGGGGCCCCAATGAGCAGTTCTTC
CASSYHERGGPNEQFF
>TRBV5-5|-|TRBJ2-2|-
TGTGCCAGCAGTCTACCCTTCACCGGGGAGCTGTTTTTT
CASSLPFTGELFF
>TRBV10-2|TRBD2|TRBJ2-2|many
TGCGCCAGCAGTGACACTAGCGGGGGGGTGGCCGGGGAGCTGTTTTTT
CASSDTSGGVAGELFF
>TRBV27|-|TRBJ1-4|-
TGTGCCAGCAGTTTCTCGGGACGGGCTGAAAAACTGTTTTTT
CASSFSGRAEKLFF
>TRBV4-1|TRBD1|TRBJ1-6|many
TGCGCCAGCAGCCAAGATCCCCCAGGGGGCCACTCACCCCTCCACTTT
CASSQDPPGGHSPLHF
>TRBV18|-|TRBJ1-1|-
TGTGCCAGCTCACCTGTCAACTGCGGTGAAGCTTTCTTT
CASSPVNCGEAFF
>TRBV20-1|-|TRBJ2-3|many
TGCAGTGCTCCAGGCGGGGTCTCAGATACGCAGTATTTT
CSAPGGVSDTQYF
>TRBV9|-|TRBJ2-5|many
TGTGCCAGCAGCGGGATGCGGGGAAAGACCCAGTACTTC
CASSGMRGKTQYF
>TRBV18|-|TRBJ2-5|-
TGTGCCAGCTCACCACGGTCAGGATCCGAGACCCAGTACTTC
CASSPRSGSETQYF
>TRBV12-3/TRBV12-4|TRBD1|TRBJ1-1|-
TGTGCCAGCAGTTTGTTAGACAGGGCCACTGAAGCTTTCTTT
CASSLLDRATEAFF
>TRBV4-1|-|TRBJ2-3|many
TGCGCCAGCAGCCAAGAGTACAGCGGCCCCCCAGATACGCAGTATTTT
CASSQEYSGPPDTQYF
>TRBV7-9|-|TRBJ1-1|few
TGTGCCAGCAGCTTAGTGTTAGGGGGGACTGAAGCTTTCTTT
CASSLVLGGTEAFF
>TRBV4-1|TRBD1|TRBJ1-1|few
TGCGCCAGCAGCCAAGATTACGGCCAGGGGGCGCTTGACACTGAAGCTTTCTTT
CASSQDYGQGALDTEAFF
>TRBV5-1|-|TRBJ2-1|many
TGCGCCAGCAGCTCCGGGATGACACCTTACAATGAGCAGTTCTTC
CASSSGMTPYNEQFF
>TRBV9|TRBD2|TRBJ2-5|few
TGTGCCAGCAGCGTACAGGCTAGCGGGGGGGCCGCGGGGACACAAGAGACCCAGTACTTC
CASSVQASGGAAGTQETQYF
>TRBV7-8|TRBD1|TRBJ1-2|few
TGTGCCAGCAGCTTAAAGGGCAGGGGGAATTATGGCTACACCTTC
CASSLKGRGNYGYTF
>TRBV3-1|-|TRBJ1-1|-
TGTGCCAGCAGCCAAGATGGGGGGCAAGCTTTCTTT
CASSQDGGQAFF
>TRBV12-3/TRBV12-4|-|TRBJ1-2|few
TGTGCCAGCAGGGCCGGGGTGGGGTATGGCTACACCTTC
CASRAGVGYGYTF